This entry is about one T cell receptor beta chain. What it recognizes is unknown. Germline CDR1 MNHEY, CDR2 SMNVEV (reference sequence). The CDR3 sequence is 16 residues long. V was cut by 5 bases and J by 3 bases, with 17 bases left in between. RNA was isolated and reverse transcribed to cDNA, the sequencing template. Only in-frame clones appear in the TCRdb table, and some are missing; sequencing was by immunoSEQ multiplex PCR. The sample includes approximately 100,000 clones, roughly three fifths of them seen just once. The data were taken from a study of CD8+ T cells in alopecia areata. Treatment reported: oral pan-JAK inhibitor, 5-10 mg twice daily. T lymphocytes (CD4+ and CD8+) were sorted from PBMCs. Whole-study findings and limits: During tofacitinib treatment, many expanded lesional clones remained in scalp and blood.

This receptor was taken from a human donor with alopecia areata. The rearrangement uses TRBV27 and TRBJ1-5; D is perhaps TRBD1 (6 bases). The specimen comprised CD8+ T cells sorted from blood, sampled at approximately week 55, from a patient treated with tofacitinib. The DNA of the CDR3 is TGTGCCAGCAGTCCGGGGACAAGAACTAACAATCAGCCCCAGCATTTT. It yields the protein CASSPGTRTNNQPQHF.